The 9 T cell receptor beta chains below were found in one sample sequenced in a study of cytomegalovirus exposure and HLA in healthy donors. Vbeta (60) and Jbeta (13) primers were used in the PCR. The table came from immunoSEQ multiplex PCR; TCRdb's copy has only in-frame clones and leaves some out. The sample consists of around 220,000 clones, roughly four fifths of them appearing once. The sequenced material came from PBMCs. The receptors here all came from a girl aged 10 to 17 in good health and CMV-seronegative.

The chain has TRBV9 and TRBJ2-1; maybe TRBD2 (6 bases). The germline CDR1 and CDR2 sequences are SGDLS and YYNGEE. This CDR3 comprises 16 residues. Trimming took 2 bases from V and 3 from J, leaving 15 bases between them. The CDR3 DNA reads as TGTGCCAGCAGCGTTCCACGCGGGACTCACTACAATGAGCAGTTCTTC. Protein sequence: CASSVPRGTHYNEQFF.

This clone has a single count. The chain links TRBV28 to TRBJ2-3; D gene ambiguous. Per germline, CDR1 MDHEN and CDR2 SYDVKM. With 3 bases removed from V and 2 bases from J, the gap between germline ends came to 9 bases. The CDR3 runs to 14 residues. The CDR3 reads CASSLRHYTDTQYF. CDR3 DNA sequence: TGTGCCAGCAGTTTGCGGCATTACACAGATACGCAGTATTTT.

The J gene is TRBJ1-2, the V gene TRBV7-9, with TRBD1 identical over 8 bases. The junction had 6 bases not matched to a gene; V was cut back by 4 bases and J by 2 bases. The CDR3 has 15 amino acids. The germline V gene has CDR1 SEHNR and CDR2 FQNEAQ (reference sequence). Written as DNA, the CDR3 is TGTGCCAGCAGCTCAGGGGACAGGAGAAACTATGGCTACACCTTC. Its protein product is CASSSGDRRNYGYTF.

The chain combines TRBV5-1 with TRBJ2-7, with D unresolved. The CDR3 covers 14 residues. V was pared by 0 bases and J by 5 bases, with 12 bases between. Germline CDR1 SGHRS, CDR2 YFSETQ. The CDR3 region has the DNA TGCGCCAGCAGCTTGGTTATCCTGGCCAACGAGCAGTACTTC. Translated, it gives CASSLVILANEQYF.

This clone is a singleton in its sample. This chain connects TRBV18 to TRBJ1-2, with D hard to call. CDR3 length: 15 residues. With 0 bases removed from V and 5 bases from J, the gap between germline ends came to 13 bases. Germline V gene sequence: CDR1 KGHSH, CDR2 LQKENI. The CDR3, as DNA: TGTGCCAGCTCACCACCGGAGAGGCCGGGGTATGGCTACACCTTC. Its protein product is CASSPPERPGYGYTF.

This clone came up once. The CDR3 loop is CASSSGGLLTDTQYF. The DNA of the CDR3 is TGTGCCAGTAGTAGCGGGGGGCTCCTCACAGATACGCAGTATTTT. This chain connects TRBV19 to TRBJ2-3; 8 nucleotides align to TRBD2. V lost 4 bases, J lost 2 bases, and 5 bases stayed unmatched. The CDR3 is 15 residues long. CDR1 is LNHDA, CDR2 SQIVND, per germline (reference sequence).

This rearrangement joins TRBV5-6 to TRBJ2-5; weak D call: TRBD2 (6 bases). The J call may be in error: the DNA end matches TRBJ2-7 better. Looked up from germline, CDR1 is SGHDT and CDR2 is YYEEEE. The CDR3 has 14 amino acids. CDR3 residues: CASSLVGGNYEQYF. In DNA, the CDR3 is TGTGCCAGCAGCTTGGTCGGGGGAAACTACGAGCAGTACTTC.

The chain uses TRBV6-4 and TRBJ2-3; a weak D match, TRBD2 (6 bases). This CDR3 has 13 residues. The ends were cut back, 5 bases at V and 6 bases at J, with 12 bases in the middle. Germline V gene data show CDR1 as MRHNA and CDR2 as SNTAGT. CDR3 loop: CASSSRGWDTQYF. The CDR3 DNA reads as TGTGCCAGCAGTTCGCGGGGCTGGGATACGCAGTATTTT.

The chain carries TRBV25-1 and TRBJ2-3, with D unclear. This CDR3 has 18 residues. Germline assignment: CDR1 MGHDK and CDR2 SYGVNS. The V end was cut by 1 base, the J end by 0 bases, with 17 bases between. CDR3 DNA sequence: TGTGCCAGCAGTGAATCTAGTCAAGAGGAAACTAGCACAGATACGCAGTATTTT. Protein: CASSESSQEETSTDTQYF.